One sample yielded the 29 T cell receptor beta chains listed below, sequenced in a study of blood T cells in healthy people across ages. A J-beta primer mix and a sample-barcoded 5' primer were used in a second PCR of about 7 to 12 cycles. TCRdb itself ran the 5' RACE reads through MiXCR, one entry per CDR3 protein. The repertoire has about 670,000 distinct CDR3 sequences, approximately 40% of them found once; the top ten carry 25% to 35%. Sample: blood. Source of these receptors: a man older than 75 in good health.

V and J are TRBV20-1 and TRBJ1-1; D uncertain. V shed 0 bases and J shed 5 bases, with 7 bases lying between them. Germline-derived CDR1 and CDR2 are DFQATT and SNEGSKA (reference sequence). CDR3 size: 12 residues. The CDR3 coding sequence is TGCAGTGCTAGAGATCAGGCGACTGAAGCTTTCTTT. Protein: CSARDQATEAFF.

This clonotype was recorded a few times. The genes are TRBV25-1 and TRBJ1-4; weak D call: TRBD1 (6 bases). CDR3 length: 14 residues. The V gene's germline CDR1 is MGHDK and CDR2 SYGVNS. Deletions cut 3 bases from V and 3 bases from J, with 8 bases between. The CDR3 loop is CASSETGSNEKLFF. The CDR3 region has the DNA TGTGCCAGCAGTGAGACAGGTTCTAATGAAAAACTGTTTTTT.

The chain couples TRBV7-3 to TRBJ2-5; 7 nucleotides match TRBD2. V lost 5 bases and J lost 0; bases outside the gene matches: 6. Germline-derived CDR1 and CDR2 are SGHTA and FQGTGA. The CDR3 totals 15 residues. CDR3 DNA sequence: TGTGCCAGCAGCGCCTCCGGGGGGTACCAAGAGACCCAGTACTTC. This translates into CASSASGGYQETQYF. Based on the CDR3 plus reference TRBV7-3 and TRBJ2-5, the full variable domain is GAGVSQTPSNKVTEKGKYVELRCDPISGHTALYWYRQSLGQGPEFLIYFQGTGAADDSGLPNDRFFAVRPEGSVSTLKIQRTERGDSAVYLCASSASGGYQETQYFGPGTRLLVL.

This chain joins TRBV2 and TRBJ2-3, with D perhaps matching TRBD1 (5 bases). Per germline, CDR1 SNHLY and CDR2 FYNNEI. The CDR3 spans 15 residues. With 3 bases removed from V and 0 bases from J, the gap between germline ends came to 10 bases. CDR3 sequence reads: CASSDGAGSTDTQYF. Written as DNA, the CDR3 is TGTGCCAGCAGTGATGGGGCAGGGAGCACAGATACGCAGTATTTT.

The V call is TRBV7-9, the J call TRBJ2-1; D perhaps matches TRBD2 (6 bases). The CDR3 extends over 14 amino acids. From germline, CDR1 is SEHNR and CDR2 FQNEAQ (reference sequence). V was cut by 5 bases and J by 7 bases, with 15 bases left in between. The DNA for the CDR3 is TGTGCCAGCAGCCACAGACTAGTGCCGAATGAGCAGTTCTTC. The encoded protein is CASSHRLVPNEQFF.

This chain connects TRBV7-2 to TRBJ2-1; D tentatively fits TRBD1 or TRBD2 (6 bases each). V was trimmed by 1 base and J by 9 bases, leaving 16 bases between them. The V gene's germline CDR1 is SGHTA and CDR2 FQGNSA. This CDR3 has 15 amino acids. In DNA form, the CDR3 reads TGTGCCAGCAGCTTAGATAGGTTGGGGGGCAGTGAGCAGTTCTTC. Translating gives CASSLDRLGGSEQFF.

In this sample, this clonotype turned up a few times. The gene calls are TRBV25-1 and TRBJ1-1, with a weak D call TRBD1 (6 bases). The germline V gene has CDR1 MGHDK and CDR2 SYGVNS. The V gene lost 6 bases and the J gene lost 3 bases, with 14 bases spanning the gap. The CDR3 loop spans 14 amino acids. CDR3 loop: CASSSAQGDTEAFF. The CDR3 coding sequence is TGTGCCAGCAGCAGCGCACAGGGAGACACTGAAGCTTTCTTT.

The chain couples TRBV18 to TRBJ2-3; 9 bases are a match to TRBD1. This CDR3 is 16 amino acids long. Unmatched junction bases numbered 4, after V lost 3 bases and J lost 0 bases. From germline, CDR1 is KGHSH and CDR2 LQKENI. DNA of the CDR3: TGTGCCAGCTCACCCCTGGACAGGGGTAGCACAGATACGCAGTATTTT. It yields the protein CASSPLDRGSTDTQYF. Complete variable domain (other parts from reference TRBV18 and TRBJ2-3): NAGVMQNPRHLVRRRGQEARLRCSPMKGHSHVYWYRQLPEEGLKFMVYLQKENIIDESGMPKERFSAEFPKEGPSILRIQQVVRGDSAAYFCASSPLDRGSTDTQYFGPGTRLTVL.

Only a few counts were recorded for this clonotype. This chain connects TRBV4-1 to TRBJ2-7; D remains ambiguous. V gave up 1 base and J gave up 2 bases, with 9 bases separating them. This CDR3 is 14 amino acids long. Per the germline V gene, CDR1 is MGHRA and CDR2 is YSYEKL. CDR3 bases: TGCGCCAGCAGCCAAGTAGCCACCACCTACGAGCAGTACTTC. Translated, it gives CASSQVATTYEQYF.

V usage is TRBV20-1 and J usage is TRBJ2-4; unclear D gene. The J call may be incorrect, as the DNA end agrees better with TRBJ2-7. From germline, CDR1 is DFQATT and CDR2 SNEGSKA (reference sequence). There are 12 residues in the CDR3. CDR3 protein: CSASYDNYEQYF. CDR3 nucleotide sequence: TGCAGTGCTAGCTATGATAACTACGAGCAGTACTTC.

This clonotype has a single count. This chain connects TRBV19 to TRBJ2-3, with TRBD2 identical over 8 bases. The CDR3 covers 15 residues. Germline V gene sequence: CDR1 LNHDA, CDR2 SQIVND (reference sequence). Unmatched junction bases numbered 12, after V lost 6 bases and J lost 7 bases. The CDR3 protein is CASSRGGNSGNTQYF. The DNA of the CDR3 is TGTGCCAGTAGCCGGGGGGGGAACAGTGGAAATACGCAGTATTTT.

V is TRBV7-2 and J is TRBJ2-7; the D gene is possibly TRBD1 (5 bases). Trimming pared 3 bases from V and 1 base from J, leaving 13 bases between. Germline CDR1 is SGHTA and CDR2 is FQGNSA. The CDR3 has 15 amino acids. Written as DNA, the CDR3 is TGTGCCAGCAGCTTTTCAGGACAAGGGTCCTACGAGCAGTACTTC. Translating gives CASSFSGQGSYEQYF.

The rearrangement uses TRBV21-1 and TRBJ2-7; the table calls TRBD2, which could not be checked here. Judging by the DNA end, TRBJ2-5 fits better; the J call may be wrong. TRBV21-1 is flagged as a pseudogene. The CDR3 length is 16 residues. Written as DNA, the CDR3 is TGTGCCAGCAGCCCCTTGGGACTACCTATAAACGAGACCCAGTACTTC. Translating gives CASSPLGLPINETQYF.

This clonotype appeared a few times. The chain employs TRBV20-1 and TRBJ2-7, with 11 positions matching TRBD2. The CDR3 spans 14 residues. CDR1 is DFQATT and CDR2 is SNEGSKA in the germline V gene (reference sequence). With V trimmed by 4 bases and J by 3 bases, 5 bases remained unmatched. CDR3: CSATLAGGLYEQYF. In DNA, the CDR3 is TGCAGTGCTACTCTAGCGGGAGGTCTCTACGAGCAGTACTTC.

The chain couples TRBV29-1 to TRBJ1-1; tentative D call: TRBD1 (5 bases). Germline V gene sequence: CDR1 SQVTM, CDR2 ANQGSEA. CDR3 length: 15 residues. Trimming stripped 7 bases from V and 0 bases from J, with 18 bases between. The DNA of the CDR3 is TGCAGCGCAAAGCGTACCGGGACGGTGAACACTGAAGCTTTCTTT. Amino acid sequence: CSAKRTGTVNTEAFF. The variable domain in full, with the rest retrieved from reference TRBV29-1 and TRBJ1-1, is SAVISQKPSRDICQRGTSLTIQCQVDSQVTMMFWYRQQPGQSLTLIATANQGSEATYESGFVIDKFPISRPNLTFSTLTVSNMSPEDSSIYLCSAKRTGTVNTEAFFGQGTRLTVV.

The gene calls are TRBV7-4 and TRBJ2-5; a possible D gene is TRBD1 (6 bases). The end of the DNA is better explained by TRBJ2-7, so the J call may be wrong. The CDR3 contains 15 residues. Per the germline V gene, CDR1 is SGHVT and CDR2 is SQSDAQ. This CDR3 is CASSVQTGRISEQYF. The CDR3 coding sequence is TGTGCCAGCAGCGTCCAGACAGGCCGAATAAGCGAGCAGTACTTC.

This chain connects TRBV20-1 to TRBJ2-2, with a weak D call TRBD2 (7 bases). This CDR3 is 16 amino acids long. V shed 5 bases and J shed 5 bases, with 21 bases lying between them. CDR1 DFQATT and CDR2 SNEGSKA come from the germline V gene (reference sequence). CDR3 sequence: CSAGPPLGGGTGELFF. The CDR3, as DNA: TGCAGTGCTGGACCTCCGTTGGGAGGGGGTACCGGGGAGCTGTTTTTT.

This clonotype was seen a single time. The V and J genes are TRBV6-2 or TRBV6-3 and TRBJ2-4, with TRBD1 identical over 7 bases. The closer fit of TRBJ2-7 to the DNA end suggests the J call may be wrong. Germline CDR1 and CDR2: MNHEY and SVGEGT. The CDR3 covers 14 residues. The CDR3 reads CASSSGQSYYEQYF. The CDR3 region has the DNA TGTGCCAGCAGTTCGGGACAGAGTTACTACGAGCAGTACTTC.

This clonotype was counted between two and nine times. V gene TRBV6-2 or TRBV6-3 combines with J gene TRBJ2-5; 14 nucleotides line up with TRBD2. CDR1 is MNHEY and CDR2 is SVGEGT in the germline V gene. V was clipped by 6 bases and J by 11 bases; unmatched bases: 14. There are 16 residues in the CDR3. The CDR3 loop is CASRRLAGGIYNEQYF. As DNA, the CDR3 is TGTGCCAGCAGGCGACTAGCGGGGGGGATCTACAATGAGCAGTACTTC.

This clonotype was counted at least ten times. CDR3 bases: TGTGCCAGCAGTTTGGTAGGGGGGAGCTCCTACGAGCAGTACTTC. Its translation: CASSLVGGSSYEQYF. V and J are TRBV12-3 or TRBV12-4 and TRBJ2-7, with D tentatively TRBD1 or TRBD2 (6 bases each). The CDR3 sequence is 15 residues long. Trimming removed 3 bases at V and 0 bases at J, with 12 bases between.

This clonotype was counted at least ten times. This CDR3 is CASSLEGWKSEQYF. In DNA form, the CDR3 reads TGTGCCAGCAGCTTAGAAGGGTGGAAATCCGAGCAGTACTTC. V gene TRBV7-9 combines with J gene TRBJ2-7; unclear D gene. The germline CDR1 and CDR2 sequences are SEHNR and FQNEAQ (reference sequence). The CDR3 totals 14 residues. Trimming took off 1 base at V and 6 bases at J, with 13 bases between the two ends.

This clonotype was seen only a few times. V gene TRBV5-4 combines with J gene TRBJ1-1, with a possible D match to TRBD1 (5 bases). The V gene lost 0 bases and the J gene lost 0 bases, with 6 bases spanning the gap. This CDR3 has 14 residues. CDR1 SGHNT and CDR2 YYREEE come from the germline V gene (reference sequence). The CDR3 loop reads CASSLGQMNTEAFF. Here the CDR3 DNA reads TGTGCCAGCAGCTTGGGACAGATGAACACTGAAGCTTTCTTT.

The chain uses TRBV12-5 and TRBJ2-5, with D hard to call. The DNA matches TRBJ2-7 better at its end, which makes the J call doubtful. The CDR3 totals 11 residues. Germline loops: CDR1 LGHNT, CDR2 FRNRAP. The CDR3: CASGLYSEQYF. CDR3 DNA: TGTGCTAGTGGTTTGTATAGCGAGCAGTACTTC.

Points on this clonotype: Given a much more abundant clone one base away, this may be a read error. The chain recombines TRBV29-1 with TRBJ2-1; 8 bases align to TRBD2. The CDR3 runs 15 residues. CDR1 is SQVTM and CDR2 is ANQGSEA in the germline V gene. V was pared by 6 bases and J by 0 bases, with 7 bases of the junction left unmatched. CDR3 nucleotides: TGCAGCGTGGTTAACGGGAGGGCCTCCTACAATGAGCAGTTCTTC. It is translated as CSVVNGRASYNEQFF.

This chain joins TRBV5-1 and TRBJ2-3; D not resolved. Trimming cost V 0 bases and J 1 base, with 9 bases left between them. CDR1 is SGHRS and CDR2 is YFSETQ in the germline V gene. The CDR3 contains 15 residues. The chain's CDR3 is CASSLGGKGTDTQYF. The CDR3 DNA follows: TGCGCCAGCAGCTTGGGGGGTAAGGGCACAGATACGCAGTATTTT.

This clonotype was seen a few times. The chain carries TRBV4-3 and TRBJ2-3, with D hard to call. The CDR3 is 16 residues long. The V gene's germline CDR1 is LGHNA and CDR2 YSLEER. V lost 1 base and J 4 bases, leaving 15 bases between the germline ends. The chain's CDR3 is CASSQGVAFPPDTQYF. The DNA for the CDR3 is TGCGCCAGCAGCCAAGGGGTCGCTTTCCCACCAGATACGCAGTATTTT.

This clonotype showed up many times. This chain joins TRBV5-1 and TRBJ1-6; TRBD1 matches at 10 bases. The V segment lost 1 base and the J segment 5 bases; nucleotides outside the gene matches: 6. The CDR3 has 17 amino acids. CDR1 and CDR2 from the germline V gene are SGHRS and YFSETQ. The CDR3 nucleotides read TGCGCCAGCAGCTTGATTCCGGGACAGGGGAATAATTCACCCCTCCACTTT. It specifies CASSLIPGQGNNSPLHF.

The chain is built from TRBV5-6 and TRBJ2-3; 9 bases align to TRBD2. Germline lookup yields CDR1 SGHDT and CDR2 YYEEEE. V dropped 0 bases and J dropped 2; count of bases not matched to a gene: 10. This CDR3 spans 18 amino acids. The CDR3 sequence: CASSLVRLAGTFTDTQYF. The CDR3 DNA is TGTGCCAGCAGCTTGGTTAGGCTAGCGGGGACCTTCACAGATACGCAGTATTTT.

This clonotype occurred a few times. V usage is TRBV20-1 and J usage is TRBJ2-7; possibly TRBD1 or TRBD2 for D (5 bases each). This CDR3 contains 12 residues. Trimming shortened V by 7 bases and J by 3 bases, and 13 bases separated the two germline ends. Germline-derived CDR1 and CDR2 are DFQATT and SNEGSKA (reference sequence). DNA for the CDR3: TGCAGTGAGAGAGGGACCCACTACGAGCAGTACTTC. Protein product: CSERGTHYEQYF.